These 29 T cell receptor beta chains were all obtained from the same sample, sequenced in a study of cytomegalovirus exposure and HLA in healthy donors. Amplification used 60 Vbeta primers and 13 Jbeta primers. The protocol was immunoSEQ multiplex PCR, while the TCRdb copy is restricted to in-frame clones and leaves out a portion. The repertoire holds 170,000 or so clones, with around 77% as singletons. Sequenced material: PBMCs. These receptor sequences come from a woman in her thirties in good health and CMV-seronegative.

J is TRBJ2-3 and V is TRBV19, with unresolved D. The V end was cut by 7 bases, the J end by 5 bases, with 7 bases between. From germline, CDR1 is LNHDA and CDR2 SQIVND (reference sequence). This CDR3 comprises 11 residues. The CDR3 DNA reads as TGTGCCAGTATCTCGGGAGATACGCAGTATTTT. Translation gives CASISGDTQYF.

The rearrangement joins TRBV5-1 to TRBJ1-2; 8 positions match TRBD1. This CDR3 has 13 residues. V was clipped by 2 bases and J by 8 bases; unmatched bases: 5. In germline, CDR1 is SGHRS, CDR2 YFSETQ. The CDR3, as DNA: TGCGCCAGCAGCTTTTTACAGGGGGGCGGCTACACCTTC. Its protein product is CASSFLQGGGYTF.

The gene calls are TRBV23-1 and TRBJ1-1; D remains unclear. TRBV23-1 is labeled an ORF, and its function is uncertain. The CDR3 sequence is 14 residues long. Trimming pared 0 bases from V and 8 bases from J, leaving 13 bases between. CDR3 amino acids: CASSQSGIHEEAFF. CDR3 nucleotide sequence: TGCGCCAGCAGTCAATCGGGCATCCACGAGGAAGCTTTCTTT.

The rearrangement joins TRBV4-3 to TRBJ1-1; TRBD1 is a possible D gene (6 bases). Trimming took 4 bases from V and 3 from J, leaving 12 bases between them. In germline, CDR1 is LGHNA, CDR2 YSLEER. This CDR3 has 14 residues. CDR3 sequence reads: CASSRQQGYTEAFF. The CDR3 region has the DNA TGCGCCAGCAGCCGCCAACAGGGCTACACTGAAGCTTTCTTT.

The V gene is TRBV2, the J gene TRBJ1-6; 11 nucleotides match TRBD1. The CDR3 has 14 residues. The ends lost 7 bases at V and 8 bases at J; junction bases unmatched: 4. The germline gives CDR1 SNHLY, CDR2 FYNNEI. The CDR3 loop is CASMWTGGYSPLHF. The CDR3 DNA reads as TGTGCCAGCATGTGGACAGGGGGCTATTCACCCCTCCACTTT.

The chain recombines TRBV5-1 with TRBJ2-7; 11 bases map to TRBD2. Germline trimming cut 0 bases from V and 0 bases from J; bases unmatched to any gene: 5. CDR3 length: 17 amino acids. CDR1 SGHRS and CDR2 YFSETQ come from the germline V gene. The CDR3 region has the DNA TGCGCCAGCAGCTTGGGGCTAGCGGGAGGCTCCTCCTACGAGCAGTACTTC. As protein: CASSLGLAGGSSYEQYF.

The rearrangement uses TRBV11-3 and TRBJ2-7, with a weak D call TRBD2 (5 bases). Germline values: CDR1 SGHNT, CDR2 YENEEA. The V end lost 1 base, the J end lost 5 bases, and 18 bases lay between the germline ends. The CDR3 is 16 residues long. CDR3 region: CASSLGFRGIRDEQYF. CDR3 nucleotide sequence: TGTGCCAGCAGCTTAGGATTTCGGGGAATCCGAGACGAGCAGTACTTC.

This chain connects TRBV13 to TRBJ2-7; a possible D gene is TRBD2 (5 bases). The length of the CDR3 is 14 residues. CDR1 and CDR2 (germline): PRHDT, FYEKMQ (reference sequence). V was pared by 4 bases and J by 2 bases, with 12 bases between. The CDR3 loop reads CASSSPDFTYEQYF. The CDR3 nucleotides read TGTGCCAGCAGCTCCCCGGACTTCACCTACGAGCAGTACTTC. The whole variable domain, filled in from reference TRBV13 and TRBJ2-7, reads AAGVIQSPRHLIKEKRETATLKCYPIPRHDTVYWYQQGPGQDPQFLISFYEKMQSDKGSIPDRFSAQQFSDYHSELNMSSLELGDSALYFCASSSPDFTYEQYFGPGTRLTVT.

The chain carries TRBV6-1 and TRBJ1-1; D is unclear. The CDR3 is 15 residues long. V was pared by 2 bases and J by 0 bases, with 10 bases between. Germline V CDR1 and CDR2: MNHNS, SASEGT. The CDR3 is CASSENVGMNTEAFF. CDR3 sequence (DNA): TGTGCCAGCAGTGAAAACGTGGGCATGAACACTGAAGCTTTCTTT.

The chain recombines TRBV28 with TRBJ2-2; 7 bases line up with TRBD2. Per germline, CDR1 MDHEN and CDR2 SYDVKM. The CDR3 spans 16 residues. V trimming: 3 bases; J trimming: 1 base; junction bases outside the gene matches: 5. CDR3 sequence: CASSFRLAVNTGELFF. The CDR3 DNA follows: TGTGCCAGCAGTTTCAGGCTAGCGGTGAACACCGGGGAGCTGTTTTTT. Variable domain in full (rest from reference TRBV28 and TRBJ2-2): DVKVTQSSRYLVKRTGEKVFLECVQDMDHENMFWYRQDPGLGLRLIYFSYDVKMKEKGDIPEGYSVSREKKERFSLILESASTNQTSMYLCASSFRLAVNTGELFFGEGSRLTVL.

The gene calls are TRBV30 and TRBJ2-3, with 7 bases that match TRBD1. V lost 0 bases and J lost 0; bases outside the gene matches: 6. The CDR3 spans 16 residues. Germline CDR1 GTSNPN, CDR2 SVGIG (reference sequence). The CDR3 protein is CAWSVKWTGSTDTQYF. CDR3 DNA sequence: TGTGCCTGGAGTGTGAAGTGGACAGGCAGCACAGATACGCAGTATTTT.

The chain carries TRBV14 and TRBJ1-2; no clear D. Germline V gene data show CDR1 as SGHDN and CDR2 as FVKESK. The V end was cut by 0 bases, the J end by 4 bases, with 15 bases between. The CDR3 has 16 residues. The CDR3 nucleotides read TGTGCCAGCAGCCAAGATCTCCCCGCAGGATCCTATGGCTACACCTTC. Translated, it gives CASSQDLPAGSYGYTF. The complete variable domain, with remaining parts taken from reference TRBV14 and TRBJ1-2, reads EAGVTQFPSHSVIEKGQTVTLRCDPISGHDNLYWYRRVMGKEIKFLLHFVKESKQDESGMPNNRFLAERTGGTYSTLKVQPAELEDSGVYFCASSQDLPAGSYGYTFGSGTRLTVV.

The chain recombines TRBV7-2 with TRBJ2-7; no clear D gene. This CDR3 spans 12 amino acids. The germline V gene encodes CDR1 SGHTA and CDR2 FQGNSA. The V end was cut by 1 base, the J end by 7 bases, with 8 bases between. CDR3 loop: CASSLVNLEQYF. CDR3 DNA: TGTGCCAGCAGCTTAGTTAACCTAGAGCAGTACTTC.

The chain carries TRBV5-1 and TRBJ2-3; 7 nucleotides agree with TRBD2. Trimming removed 0 bases from V and 4 bases from J; junction bases left unmatched: 11. CDR1 and CDR2 from the germline V gene are SGHRS and YFSETQ. This CDR3 comprises 17 residues. CDR3: CASSLALVAGVPDTQYF. The CDR3, as DNA: TGCGCCAGCAGCTTGGCCCTCGTGGCGGGGGTACCAGATACGCAGTATTTT.

This clone was seen once. The V and J genes are TRBV7-2 and TRBJ1-5; 7 bases match TRBD1. This CDR3 contains 15 residues. Germline V lookup: CDR1 SGHTA, CDR2 FQGNSA. V gave up 5 bases and J gave up 1 base; unmatched junction bases: 5. The DNA of the CDR3 is TGTGCCAGCAGCACGACAGGGTCAAGCAATCAGCCCCAGCATTTT. Protein sequence: CASSTTGSSNQPQHF.

This chain joins TRBV6-1 and TRBJ1-3; D not certain. V was trimmed by 6 bases and J by 0 bases, leaving 6 bases between them. Germline V lookup: CDR1 MNHNS, CDR2 SASEGT. The CDR3 sequence is 13 residues long. This CDR3 reads CASSRGSGNTIYF. The CDR3 nucleotides read TGTGCCAGCAGCCGCGGCTCTGGAAACACCATATATTTT.

This sequence joins TRBV7-6 and TRBJ2-7; D may be TRBD1 (6 bases). The CDR3 is 15 residues long. V shed 2 bases and J shed 3 bases, with 14 bases lying between them. The V gene's germline CDR1 is SGHVS and CDR2 FNYEAQ. In DNA, the CDR3 is TGTGCCAGCAGCTTATACAGGGCTCCCAACTACGAGCAGTACTTC. Translated, it gives CASSLYRAPNYEQYF. Supplemented by reference TRBV7-6 and TRBJ2-7, the full variable domain reads GAGVSQSPRYKVTKRGQDVALRCDPISGHVSLYWYRQALGQGPEFLTYFNYEAQQDKSGLPNDRFSAERPEGSISTLTIQRTEQRDSAMYRCASSLYRAPNYEQYFGPGTRLTVT.

This rearrangement joins TRBV7-6 to TRBJ2-7, with D perhaps TRBD2 (5 bases). The CDR3 spans 15 residues. Trimming removed 2 bases at V and 4 bases at J, with 15 bases between. The germline V gene has CDR1 SGHVS and CDR2 FNYEAQ. CDR3 in amino acids: CASSLLGVPGYEQYF. CDR3 DNA sequence: TGTGCCAGCAGCTTACTGGGAGTCCCAGGTTACGAGCAGTACTTC.

CDR3 in DNA: TGTGCCAGCAGCCGCGGGGGGGCCTACGAGCAGTACTTC. Translated: CASSRGGAYEQYF. The V call is TRBV7-2, the J call TRBJ2-7; 9 bases are a match to TRBD2. J gave up 2 bases and V 5 bases, and 1 base lay outside the gene matches. The CDR3 is made up of 13 amino acids. CDR1 is SGHTA and CDR2 is FQGNSA in the germline V gene.

This chain uses TRBV7-8 with TRBJ1-1; D not certain. The V end was cut by 1 base, the J end by 2 bases, with 11 bases between. Per germline, CDR1 SGHVS and CDR2 FQNEAQ. This CDR3 has 15 amino acids. The CDR3 reads CASSLEAGHNTEAFF. The CDR3, as DNA: TGTGCCAGCAGCTTAGAGGCAGGCCATAACACTGAAGCTTTCTTT. The full variable domain, completed using reference TRBV7-8 and TRBJ1-1, is GAGVSQSPRYKVAKRGQDVALRCDPISGHVSLFWYQQALGQGPEFLTYFQNEAQLDKSGLPSDRFFAERPEGSVSTLKIQRTQQEDSAVYLCASSLEAGHNTEAFFGQGTRLTVV.

J is TRBJ1-2 and V is TRBV13; TRBD1 matches 8 bases. CDR1 is PRHDT and CDR2 is FYEKMQ in the germline V gene (reference sequence). V was pared by 3 bases and J by 4 bases, with 7 bases of the junction left unmatched. The CDR3 runs to 15 residues. CDR3 region: CASSLLQGGRYGYTF. The DNA for the CDR3 is TGTGCCAGCAGCTTGTTACAGGGGGGGCGCTATGGCTACACCTTC.

The chain couples TRBV6-5 to TRBJ2-7, with 10 bases fitting TRBD2. This CDR3 has 15 residues. The ends lost 6 bases at V and 3 bases at J; junction bases unmatched: 8. Per germline, CDR1 MNHEY and CDR2 SVGAGI. CDR3 coding DNA: TGTGCCAGCAGGGCACAAGCGGGAGGGTACTACGAGCAGTACTTC. Its protein product is CASRAQAGGYYEQYF.

V gene TRBV29-1 combines with J gene TRBJ2-2; 7 bases align to TRBD1. This CDR3 has 14 residues. Germline-derived CDR1 and CDR2 are SQVTM and ANQGSEA. V gave up 7 bases and J gave up 3 bases; unmatched junction bases: 8. The CDR3 is CSARQGMDTGELFF. The CDR3 DNA reads TGCAGCGCGAGACAGGGAATGGACACCGGGGAGCTGTTTTTT.

This chain connects TRBV29-1 to TRBJ2-2; D is unclear. Germline lookup yields CDR1 SQVTM and CDR2 ANQGSEA. V was pared by 2 bases and J by 5 bases, with 6 bases between. This CDR3 comprises 12 residues. CDR3 sequence (DNA): TGCAGCGTTGAACGGGTTACCGGGGAGCTGTTTTTT. It is translated as CSVERVTGELFF.

The rearrangement joins TRBV27 to TRBJ1-5, with TRBD1 matching over 11 bases. The CDR3 runs 15 residues. J gave up 6 bases and V 5 bases, and 6 bases lay outside the gene matches. The germline V gene encodes CDR1 MNHEY and CDR2 SMNVEV (reference sequence). The CDR3 DNA follows: TGTGCCAGCAGTGCGTGGACAGGGGGCGGTCAGCCCCAGCATTTT. Its protein is CASSAWTGGGQPQHF.

The genes are TRBV5-5 and TRBJ2-2, with 15 bases matching TRBD2. J was trimmed by 4 bases and V by 4 bases; bases with no gene match: 5. CDR3 length: 17 amino acids. CDR1 and CDR2 from the germline V gene are SGHKS and YYEKEE (reference sequence). The CDR3 protein is CASSQGLAGGGTGELFF. The CDR3 nucleotides are TGTGCCAGCAGCCAGGGACTAGCGGGAGGTGGCACCGGGGAGCTGTTTTTT.

V usage is TRBV5-1 and J usage is TRBJ1-1, with a tentative D call TRBD1 (5 bases). CDR1 and CDR2 from the germline V gene are SGHRS and YFSETQ. Trimming pared 0 bases from V and 2 bases from J, leaving 8 bases between. The length of the CDR3 is 14 residues. The CDR3 DNA follows: TGCGCCAGCAGCTTGGAGGGGCCAAACACTGAAGCTTTCTTT. Translating gives CASSLEGPNTEAFF.

This clone was detected a few times. This sequence joins TRBV5-1 and TRBJ1-5; D call uncertain. CDR3 size: 15 residues. With 1 base removed from V and 0 bases from J, the gap between germline ends came to 8 bases. CDR1 and CDR2 from the germline V gene are SGHRS and YFSETQ. As DNA, the CDR3 is TGCGCCAGCAGCTTGACGGCGGATAGCAATCAGCCCCAGCATTTT. Its protein product is CASSLTADSNQPQHF.

The chain joins TRBV6-1 to TRBJ2-7, with D possibly matching TRBD2 (6 bases). Per germline, CDR1 MNHNS and CDR2 SASEGT. Trimming pared 3 bases from V and 3 bases from J, leaving 18 bases between. The CDR3 runs to 16 residues. CDR3 nucleotides: TGTGCCAGCAGTGACATAAGGAGGGCCCCCCGCTACGAGCAGTACTTC. Translating it yields CASSDIRRAPRYEQYF.